These T cell receptor beta chains were read from a single sample in a study of blood T cell repertoires in COVID-19. The data were produced by immunoSEQ multiplex PCR, yet TCRdb's version contains in-frame clones alone and is incomplete. The table has about 56,000 clones, 80% to 90% seen once. Sequenced input: peripheral blood. The receptors come from a woman of 80 years or more with acute or convalescent COVID-19. CDR3s leave out the opening cysteine and the closing phenylalanine or tryptophan. The order of the fields is clone size, V gene, J gene, CDR3 protein. Clone size is stated in some rows and not others, as once, few, many or a class when expanded.

size: NA
V: TRBV30
J: TRBJ1-5
CDR3: AWSVNYQPQH

size: NA
V: TRBV20-1
J: TRBJ2-1
CDR3: SAPRGDEQF

size: NA
V: TRBV11-2
J: TRBJ1-1
CDR3: ASSSEVGGTEAF

size: NA
V: TRBV4-1
J: TRBJ2-3
CDR3: ASTVTSGGAQDTQY

size: NA
V: TRBV7-2
J: TRBJ1-2
CDR3: ASSAHSQGQEGYT

size: NA
V: TRBV27
J: TRBJ1-2
CDR3: ASSSHQTGGKNYGYT

size: NA
V: TRBV15
J: TRBJ2-2
CDR3: ATSSRQGFYAGELF

size: NA
V: TRBV6-2/TRBV6-3
J: TRBJ1-2
CDR3: ASSFLNYGYT

size: NA
V: TRBV5-1
J: TRBJ1-6
CDR3: ASSLEPGSYSPLH

size: NA
V: TRBV15
J: TRBJ1-6
CDR3: ATSSPSSYNSPLH

size: NA
V: TRBV6-7
J: TRBJ1-5
CDR3: ASSYSGGLNQPQH

size: NA
V: TRBV6-5
J: TRBJ1-4
CDR3: ASGESNEKLF

size: NA
V: TRBV2
J: TRBJ2-2
CDR3: ASSENLAGELF

size: NA
V: TRBV9
J: TRBJ1-2
CDR3: ASSADRALPSGYT

size: NA
V: TRBV7-9
J: TRBJ1-1
CDR3: ASRELRTGPYTEAF

size: NA
V: TRBV5-6
J: TRBJ1-3
CDR3: ASSPPGAGNTIY

size: NA
V: TRBV7-8
J: TRBJ1-1
CDR3: ASSLQGTLNTEAF

size: NA
V: TRBV27
J: TRBJ1-2
CDR3: ASSSRGTVGYT

size: NA
V: TRBV24-1
J: TRBJ1-5
CDR3: ATSTDRVSQPQH

size: NA
V: TRBV20-1
J: TRBJ2-3
CDR3: SASVTSGGATRDTQY

size: once
V: TRBV9
J: TRBJ1-1
CDR3: ASSAQNTEAF

size: NA
V: TRBV29-1
J: TRBJ1-1
CDR3: SAHRVRTEAF

size: once
V: TRBV7-9
J: TRBJ2-3
CDR3: ASSLAGTSGAPDTQY

size: NA
V: TRBV5-1
J: TRBJ2-1
CDR3: ASSLLSGGAGEQF

size: NA
V: TRBV10-3
J: TRBJ1-1
CDR3: AIRKDSSYTEAF

size: once
V: TRBV6-6
J: TRBJ1-5
CDR3: ASSYLQGDQPQH

size: NA
V: TRBV5-1
J: TRBJ2-1
CDR3: ASSLGGGGPNEQF

size: NA
V: TRBV10-3
J: TRBJ1-3
CDR3: ATAAELNSGNTIY

size: NA
V: TRBV3-1/TRBV3-2
J: TRBJ2-5
CDR3: ASSSARASGRQETQY

size: NA
V: TRBV6-2/TRBV6-3
J: TRBJ1-5
CDR3: ASSPGQGSSNQPQH

size: NA
V: TRBV7-3
J: TRBJ2-3
CDR3: ASSPQGNTDTQY

size: NA
V: TRBV5-1
J: TRBJ2-1
CDR3: ASSLEAGGHNEQF

size: NA
V: TRBV5-1
J: TRBJ1-5
CDR3: ASSLGGNNEPQH